This T cell receptor beta chain was captured by sequencing in a study of memory CD4+ T cells and cytomegalovirus serostatus. Assay: immunoSEQ multiplex PCR; the TCRdb copy retains only in-frame clones and omits some. The sample has tens of thousands of clones, roughly 76% seen once. V trimming: 5 bases; J trimming: 4 bases; junction bases outside the gene matches: 7. The CDR3 is 15 amino acids. CDR1 SEHNR and CDR2 FQNEAQ come from the germline V gene (reference sequence). Study results and limitations: Median bootstrapped AUC for CMV status was about 0.96 originally, approximately 0.93 US-trained.

The sort gate was single viable CD3+CD4+CD8-CD45RO+ cells for memory CD4+ T cells. Worth noting for this clone: What it binds is not known.

The sample was memory CD4+ T cells from blood. This receptor was identified in an adult in good health and CMV-seropositive. The chain uses TRBV7-9 and TRBJ2-7, with 11 bases identical to TRBD1. CDR3 sequence: CASSDEDRGPYEQYF. As DNA, the CDR3 is TGTGCCAGCAGCGACGAGGACAGGGGGCCTTACGAGCAGTACTTC.